The 23 T cell receptor beta chains presented below share a single source sample, sequenced in a study of molecular identifiers for immune sequencing clone quantification (dated by TCRdb to 2016 to 2019). Libraries were made using PCR. The data were produced on a NextSeq 500. Through fastp at Q25 and MiXCR, TCRdb rebuilt clones from the public reads, retaining in-frame beta chains. For every CDR3 protein sequence, its rows merge into one entry that carries the most common genes and DNA. This sample holds about 97,000 distinct CDR3 sequences; more than 20% were observed only once. The top ten constitute 0.85% to 1% of the sample. The sequenced material came from naive CD8+ T cells from blood, with Jurkat cell RNA spiked in. The label giving this sample's cell subset or site can be read as: FACS-sorted CD8+CD4-CCR7+CD45RA+ naive T cells. Receptors were obtained from a human donor in good health. Some libraries in this study had Jurkat cell RNA spiked in.

CDR3 loop: CASSLLAETEETQYF. DNA of the CDR3: TGTGCCAGCAGTTTATTGGCCGAGACGGAGGAGACCCAGTACTTC. V and J are TRBV28 and TRBJ2-5; D is unclear. The CDR3 length is 15 residues. The V end lost 1 base, the J end lost 5 bases, and 14 bases lay between the germline ends. CDR1 MDHEN and CDR2 SYDVKM come from the germline V gene.

A remark on this clonotype: A read error may explain this, as a much larger clone is one base away. The rearrangement links TRBV7-6 to TRBJ2-7, with D perhaps given as TRBD1 or TRBD2 (5 bases each). CDR3 length: 16 residues. The germline V gene encodes CDR1 SGHVS and CDR2 FNYEAQ. In nucleotides, the CDR3 is TGTGCCAGCAGCTTAGTTTCAGACAGCGGCTCCTACGGGCAGTACTTC. This codes for CASSLVSDSGSYGQYF.

Concerning this clonotype: A much larger clone differs by one base, so this may be a read error. The chain recombines TRBV9 with TRBJ2-3; TRBD1 matches at 8 bases. CDR3 size: 16 residues. Looked up from germline, CDR1 is SGDLS and CDR2 is YYNGEE. The CDR3 sequence is CASGVEARGLADTQYF. CDR3 nucleotide sequence: TGTGCCAGCGGCGTAGAGGCCAGGGGGCTCGCAGATACGCAGTATTTT. The entire variable domain, with the rest obtained from reference TRBV9 and TRBJ2-3, is as follows: DSGVTQTPKHLITATGQRVTLRCSPRSGDLSVYWYQQSLDQGLQFLIQYYNGEERAKGNILERFSAQQFPDLHSELNLSSLELGDSALYFCASGVEARGLADTQYFGPGTRLTVL.

This clonotype has ten or more counts. This chain connects TRBV11-2 to TRBJ2-7; TRBD1 matches 7 bases. Looked up from germline, CDR1 is SGHAT and CDR2 is FQNNGV. This CDR3 has 13 amino acids. With 4 bases clipped from V and 3 bases from J, the junction kept 3 bases outside the gene matches. The CDR3 DNA reads TGTGCCAGCAGCTCCTCAGGGGGCTACGAGCAGTACTTC. This gives the protein CASSSSGGYEQYF.

This clonotype was found many times. The V and J genes are TRBV4-1 and TRBJ2-3; maybe TRBD1 (5 bases). CDR1 and CDR2 from the germline V gene are MGHRA and YSYEKL. The CDR3 covers 16 residues. V lost 0 bases and J lost 0, with 10 bases in between. In DNA, the CDR3 is TGCGCCAGCAGCCAAGATCTAGGGGCCAGCACAGATACGCAGTATTTT. It yields the protein CASSQDLGASTDTQYF.

This clonotype was detected ten times or more. In nucleotides, the CDR3 is TGTGCCAGCAGTTCTGGTGCATCCTACGAGCAGTACTTC. This translates into CASSSGASYEQYF. The chain carries TRBV6-2 or TRBV6-3 and TRBJ2-7; D is unresolved. This CDR3 spans 13 amino acids. The germline V and J ends were trimmed by 4 bases and 1 base, with 8 bases remaining between them. CDR1 is MNHEY and CDR2 is SVGEGT in the germline V gene.

This clonotype was picked up many times. The chain has TRBV27 and TRBJ2-5; TRBD2 matches 8 bases. V lost 10 bases, J lost 2 bases, and 15 bases stayed unmatched. The CDR3 extends over 16 amino acids. The germline CDR1 and CDR2 sequences are MNHEY and SMNVEV (reference sequence). Here the CDR3 reads CATPPGGRSLQETQYF. The CDR3, as DNA: TGTGCCACCCCCCCGGGAGGGCGATCCCTACAAGAGACCCAGTACTTC.

This clonotype was recorded at least ten times. This chain uses TRBV29-1 with TRBJ2-5; D possibly uses TRBD1 or TRBD2 (6 bases each). The CDR3 contains 21 residues. Trimming removed 0 bases from V and 3 bases from J, with 32 bases in between. Germline CDR1 and CDR2: SQVTM and ANQGSEA. CDR3: CSVEDPFETGLAERAEETQYF. In nucleotides, the CDR3 is TGCAGCGTTGAAGATCCGTTCGAGACAGGCTTAGCGGAGCGGGCCGAAGAGACCCAGTACTTC. The full variable domain, with the rest looked up from reference TRBV29-1 and TRBJ2-5, is SAVISQKPSRDICQRGTSLTIQCQVDSQVTMMFWYRQQPGQSLTLIATANQGSEATYESGFVIDKFPISRPNLTFSTLTVSNMSPEDSSIYLCSVEDPFETGLAERAEETQYFGPGTRLLVL.

This clonotype turned up a few times. The V gene is TRBV20-1, the J gene TRBJ2-7; D remains ambiguous. V was trimmed by 2 bases and J by 4 bases, leaving 18 bases between them. Germline assignment: CDR1 DFQATT and CDR2 SNEGSKA (reference sequence). The CDR3 covers 15 residues. CDR3 loop: CSARSPHNPVYEQYF. CDR3 nucleotides: TGCAGTGCTAGATCCCCCCACAATCCAGTGTACGAGCAGTACTTC.

V usage is TRBV6-2 or TRBV6-3 and J usage is TRBJ2-7, with a possible D match to TRBD1 (5 bases). V was clipped by 6 bases and J by 6 bases, with 18 bases between them. The CDR3 length is 14 residues. The germline CDR1 and CDR2 sequences are MNHEY and SVGEGT. CDR3 sequence reads: CASRPDTGPGEQYF. The CDR3 nucleotides are TGTGCCAGCAGACCCGACACAGGACCGGGCGAGCAGTACTTC.

This clonotype was counted many times. CDR3 loop: CASSQDPGPTDTQYF. The CDR3 DNA is TGCGCCAGCAGCCAAGATCCTGGACCCACAGATACGCAGTATTTT. This chain connects TRBV4-1 to TRBJ2-3; no firm D call. With 0 bases removed from V and 2 bases from J, the gap between germline ends came to 9 bases. Germline lookup yields CDR1 MGHRA and CDR2 YSYEKL. This CDR3 has 15 residues.

Concerning this clonotype itself: A much larger clonotype is one base distant, so this may be a read error. The V and J genes are TRBV9 and TRBJ2-5; 13 bases match TRBD2. CDR1 is SGDLS, CDR2 YYNGEE, per germline. The CDR3 has 15 amino acids. This CDR3 reads CASSGTSGSQATQYF. The CDR3 nucleotides are TGTGCCAGCAGCGGGACTAGCGGGAGCCAAGCGACCCAGTACTTC.

This clonotype was counted ten times or more. This sequence joins TRBV7-9 and TRBJ2-2; maybe TRBD1 (5 bases). Germline CDR1 SEHNR, CDR2 FQNEAQ (reference sequence). The CDR3 is 17 residues long. V lost 5 bases, J lost 3 bases, and 19 bases lay in between. The CDR3 nucleotides are TGTGCCAGCAGCCCAACCGGGTCCGAAGGGGACACCGGGGAGCTGTTTTTT. Its translation: CASSPTGSEGDTGELFF.

This clonotype has at least ten counts. This chain connects TRBV6-2 or TRBV6-3 to TRBJ1-1, with 8 positions matching TRBD1. The V and J ends lost 5 bases and 1 base, in that order; junction bases with no gene match: 6. The length of the CDR3 is 15 residues. The germline gives CDR1 MNHEY, CDR2 SVGEGT. CDR3 sequence (DNA): TGTGCCAGCAGTACCCTGGACAGGGAGAACACTGAAGCTTTCTTT. It specifies CASSTLDRENTEAFF.

This clonotype showed up many times. CDR3 nucleotides: TGTGCCAGCAGTTACCCCCCCGAGCAGTACTTC. Translation: CASSYPPEQYF. The V call is TRBV6-6, the J call TRBJ2-7; D remains unclear. The CDR3 is made up of 11 amino acids. The ends were cut back, 2 bases at V and 6 bases at J, with 5 bases in the middle. CDR1 is MNHNY and CDR2 is SVGAGI in the germline V gene (reference sequence).

This clonotype appeared many times. This chain's CDR3 is CAWSVETGGEQYF. In DNA, the CDR3 is TGTGCCTGGAGTGTAGAGACAGGGGGAGAGCAGTACTTC. The gene calls are TRBV30 and TRBJ2-7, with 9 bases lining up with TRBD1. CDR1 and CDR2 from the germline V gene are GTSNPN and SVGIG (reference sequence). The J segment lost 7 bases and the V segment lost 0 bases, leaving 4 bases of the junction unmatched. This CDR3 spans 13 amino acids.

For this clonotype: A single base separates this from a much larger clone, so it may be a read error. The gene calls are TRBV6-5 and TRBJ2-7; D might be TRBD1 (6 bases). Per germline, CDR1 MNHEY and CDR2 SVGAGI. The CDR3 is made up of 13 amino acids. The ends were cut back, 7 bases at V and 8 bases at J, with 18 bases in the middle. The CDR3 nucleotides are TGTGCCAGCACCCGACAGGACCTTACGCAGCAGTACTTC. Translation gives CASTRQDLTQQYF.

This clonotype has more than one count but fewer than ten. The chain joins TRBV3-2 to TRBJ2-2; the table's TRBD2 call for D was not verified on the DNA. TRBV3-2 is labeled a pseudogene. The length of the CDR3 is 16 residues. The CDR3 loop reads CASSSGLAANTGELFF. Written as DNA, the CDR3 is TGTGCCAGCAGCTCGGGACTAGCAGCGAACACCGGGGAGCTGTTTTTT.

This clonotype occurred once. Possible read error: a much larger clone is one base away. V is TRBV5-4 and J is TRBJ2-3; TRBD2 matches 9 bases. Germline V gene lookup returns CDR1 SGHNT and CDR2 YYREEE (reference sequence). The CDR3 spans 17 residues. The CDR3, as DNA: TGTGCCAGCGGCTTGGGTGGGGCCCTAGCGGGACCAGATACGCAGTATTTT. Its protein product is CASGLGGALAGPDTQYF.

This clonotype was counted once. V gene TRBV20-1 combines with J gene TRBJ2-1; 8 bases map to TRBD2. CDR1 and CDR2 (germline): DFQATT, SNEGSKA (reference sequence). After removal of 1 base from V and 1 base from J, the junction contained 9 bases not matched to a gene. There are 17 residues in the CDR3. In DNA form, the CDR3 reads TGCAGTGCTAGAGGGACTAGCTGGAGTCTGTCCTACAATGAGCAGTTCTTC. Residues: CSARGTSWSLSYNEQFF.

This clonotype was observed many times. CDR3 amino acids: CASSQDTTTSGRYNEQFF. CDR3 sequence (DNA): TGCGCCAGCAGCCAAGATACTACGACTAGCGGGAGGTACAATGAGCAGTTCTTC. The rearrangement links TRBV4-1 to TRBJ2-1; TRBD2 matches at 13 bases. The CDR3 runs 18 residues. Trimming cost V 0 bases and J 4 bases; bases outside gene matches: 6. Germline-derived CDR1 and CDR2 are MGHRA and YSYEKL.

Comments on this clonotype: This may stem from a read error, because a much larger clone lies one nucleotide away. The chain has TRBV15 and TRBJ2-3; D may correspond to TRBD1 or TRBD2 (7 bases each). The germline V gene encodes CDR1 LNHNV and CDR2 YYDKDF (reference sequence). CDR3 length: 15 residues. This CDR3 reads CAASWPGGGTDTQYF. CDR3 DNA sequence: TGTGCCGCCAGCTGGCCAGGGGGAGGGACAGATACGCAGTATTTT.

A remark on this clonotype: A much larger clone differs by one base, so this may be a read error. Since the CDR3 does not end with the conserved phenylalanine or tryptophan, this likely comes from a read error. The chain carries TRBV5-6 and TRBJ2-5; possible D gene TRBD1, 6 bases. V lost 4 bases and J 4 bases, leaving 20 bases between the germline ends. Germline V gene lookup returns CDR1 SGHDT and CDR2 YYEEEE. This CDR3 comprises 16 residues. CDR3: CASSTGRQGIGETQYL. CDR3 DNA: TGTGCCAGCAGCACGGGACGGCAGGGGATTGGAGAGACCCAGTACCTC.